This T cell receptor beta chain was captured by sequencing in a study of blood T cell repertoires in COVID-19 (dated by TCRdb to 2018 to 2020). At the level of the whole study: The collaborator samples originated in the United States, Italy and Spain and spanned the acute and convalescent phases of COVID-19. Subjects who had been exposed to COVID-19, were actively infected with it, or had recovered from it provided the deeply sampled blood TCRbeta repertoires that made up the dataset. Nearly every sample came with metadata listing a de-identified subject ID, COVID-19 status, age in years and sex. A freely available public database, intended as a resource for researchers studying the immune response to SARS-CoV-2, is where the repertoires were released. Samples were obtained from the ongoing ImmuneRACE study (first 160 participants) and from 1,254 subjects provided by 6 global collaborators. Where available, HLA class I and class II types were taken from metadata supplied by the sample provider and were not determined by assay-based typing. The prospective study material was composed of cDNA or gDNA derived from T cells, B-cell-depleted T cells, or PBMCs. Findings and caveats that apply to the study as a whole: How much clinical and demographic metadata was included differed by source and by participant, and the metadata was provided uncurated.

TCRbeta CDR3 regions were amplified from genomic DNA using the immunoSEQ Assay, a bias-controlled multiplex PCR. The paper's processing steps were these. The number of nucleated cells in each sample was estimated by amplification of reference gene primers within the assay. Sequence reads were collapsed and filtered to measure the absolute abundance of every unique TCRbeta CDR3 rearrangement. Productive Simpson clonality was computed per sample as the square root of Simpson's diversity index over productive rearrangements. Sourced from immuneACCESS, this table was stored by TCRdb with only in-frame sequences that have V and J called. A share of the clones is absent; for the studies checked, an unresolved V gene accounts for under half, and the remainder has no known explanation. For V, J and clone size, that table is used; D and trimming come from the DNA. The sample records 150,000 to 200,000 clones, roughly 80% of which are singletons. 9.5% to 11% of the sample rests with the top ten.

In Seattle, one collaborating source enrolled patients while the infection was active and tracked those patients longitudinally over the course of disease. Collaborating institutions collected whole blood in K2EDTA tubes following their own protocols. For TCRbeta analysis, collaborators shipped samples as frozen whole blood, isolated PBMCs, or DNA extracted from either of those sample types. The V and J ends are trimmed by 7 bases and 6 bases, leaving 18 bases between them. The germline V gene gives CDR1 as SNHLY and CDR2 as FYNNEI. Inclusive of the bounding cysteine and phenylalanine, the CDR3 is 14 residues long. Just CDR3 DNA is preserved here, 42 bases in frame from base 1. For this clone: This receptor's antigen is unknown. Base qualities are not recorded, but no much larger clone differs from it by a single base.

The sequencing input was peripheral blood. The rearranged chain carries TRBV2 and TRBJ1-1, and the D gene may be TRBD1, 6 bases matching. The TCR sequence derives from a middle-aged woman with COVID-19, enrolled during active disease. The CDR3 region reads CASNGLQGFAEAFF. The DNA is TGTGCCAGCAACGGATTACAGGGTTTTGCTGAAGCTTTCTTT.